Below, 21 T cell receptor beta chains from the same sample are listed, as sequenced in a study of blood T cell repertoires in COVID-19. Generated by immunoSEQ multiplex PCR, the TCRdb table keeps only in-frame clones and is missing some. The repertoire includes 200,000 or so clones, less than 85% of them detected once, and 4.5% to 7% sits in the top ten. The source material was peripheral blood. The receptors stem from a woman aged 65 to 85 with acute or convalescent COVID-19.

The V gene is TRBV7-9, the J gene TRBJ1-3; D remains ambiguous. Between the trimmed V and J ends, which lost 1 base and 4 bases, there was a span of 14 bases. Germline V gene sequence: CDR1 SEHNR, CDR2 FQNEAQ (reference sequence). This CDR3 spans 16 amino acids. For the CDR3, the DNA is TGTGCCAGCAGCTTAGGAGCGGCAGTCGCCGGAAACACCATATATTTT. As protein: CASSLGAAVAGNTIYF.

The chain employs TRBV5-1 and TRBJ2-5, with 13 bases fitting TRBD2. With V trimmed by 2 bases and J by 1 base, 2 bases remained unmatched. Germline CDR1 SGHRS, CDR2 YFSETQ. This CDR3 region has 16 residues. The CDR3 reads CASSLGLAGVQETQYF. CDR3 DNA: TGCGCCAGCAGCTTAGGACTAGCGGGGGTCCAAGAGACCCAGTACTTC.

J is TRBJ2-7 and V is TRBV15; D unclear. In germline, CDR1 is LNHNV, CDR2 YYDKDF (reference sequence). The CDR3 sequence is 14 residues long. Trimming pared 1 base from V and 7 bases from J, leaving 14 bases between. The CDR3 loop reads CATSRAQPPWEQYF. CDR3 DNA: TGTGCCACCAGCAGAGCACAGCCACCGTGGGAGCAGTACTTC.

The genes are TRBV5-1 and TRBJ1-2; the match to TRBD1 covers 8 bases. V lost 4 bases, J lost 6 bases, and 8 bases stayed unmatched. The CDR3 has 14 residues. Germline V lookup: CDR1 SGHRS, CDR2 YFSETQ. DNA of the CDR3: TGCGCCAGCAGCAGAACTGGACAGGGCGATGGCTACACCTTC. This translates into CASSRTGQGDGYTF.

This clone has a handful of counts. The chain combines TRBV14 with TRBJ1-1; perhaps TRBD1 as D (5 bases). Per germline, CDR1 SGHDN and CDR2 FVKESK. Trimming removed 4 bases at V and 3 bases at J, with 9 bases between. The CDR3 runs to 13 residues. CDR3 coding DNA: TGTGCCAGCAGCCCACAGGTAGACACTGAAGCTTTCTTT. It is translated as CASSPQVDTEAFF.

The chain carries TRBV10-2 and TRBJ2-7; TRBD2 is a possible D gene (6 bases). CDR1 and CDR2 (germline): WSHSY, SAAADI. V lost 4 bases and J lost 2, with 12 bases in between. The CDR3 has 14 amino acids. This CDR3 is CASSGDWTTYEQYF. The CDR3, as DNA: TGCGCCAGCAGTGGGGACTGGACTACCTACGAGCAGTACTTC.

The chain carries TRBV4-2 and TRBJ2-1, with D unresolved. The germline CDR1 and CDR2 sequences are LGHNA and YNFKEQ. This CDR3 region has 14 residues. The V end was cut by 0 bases, the J end by 7 bases, with 10 bases between. The CDR3: CASSQEWATNEQFF. In DNA form, the CDR3 reads TGTGCCAGCAGCCAAGAATGGGCCACAAATGAGCAGTTCTTC.

The V and J genes are TRBV7-2 and TRBJ2-3; 13 bases align to TRBD2. The CDR3 length is 18 residues. Germline V gene sequence: CDR1 SGHTA, CDR2 FQGNSA. The ends lost 3 bases at V and 5 bases at J; junction bases unmatched: 11. The CDR3 is CASSLIRLAGGRGDTQYF. Here the CDR3 DNA reads TGTGCCAGCAGCTTGATCCGACTAGCGGGAGGTCGTGGAGATACGCAGTATTTT.

This chain connects TRBV3-1 (or the pseudogene TRBV3-2) to TRBJ2-1, with D tentatively TRBD2 (6 bases). The V gene's germline CDR1 is LGHDT and CDR2 YNNKEL (reference sequence). V lost 6 bases and J 4 bases, leaving 22 bases between the germline ends. The CDR3 is 17 residues long. CDR3 nucleotides: TGTGCCAGCAGAGGCGGGACGGGCTCGGTTGGGTACAATGAGCAGTTCTTC. It specifies CASRGGTGSVGYNEQFF.

The V gene is TRBV29-1, the J gene TRBJ2-7; D uncertain. This CDR3 region has 13 residues. CDR1 and CDR2 from the germline V gene are SQVTM and ANQGSEA. Trimming took off 4 bases at V and 4 bases at J, with 14 bases between the two ends. CDR3 sequence (DNA): TGCAGCGTTGCAGAGCAGGTCACTTACGAGCAGTACTTC. It encodes CSVAEQVTYEQYF.

The chain links TRBV5-4 to TRBJ1-3; TRBD1 is a possible D gene (5 bases). Trimming removed 0 bases from V and 1 base from J, with 5 bases in between. The CDR3 is 14 amino acids. Germline loops: CDR1 SGHNT, CDR2 YYREEE (reference sequence). CDR3 in amino acids: CASSLEGSGNTIYF. As DNA, the CDR3 is TGTGCCAGCAGCTTGGAGGGGTCTGGAAACACCATATATTTT. Filled out from reference TRBV5-4 and TRBJ1-3, the complete variable domain reads ETGVTQSPTHLIKTRGQQVTLRCSSQSGHNTVSWYQQALGQGPQFIFQYYREEENGRGNFPPRFSGLQFPNYSSELNVNALELDDSALYLCASSLEGSGNTIYFGEGSWLTVV.

The J gene is TRBJ2-1, the V gene TRBV19; a possible D gene is TRBD2 (5 bases). CDR1 and CDR2 (germline): LNHDA, SQIVND (reference sequence). CDR3 length: 12 amino acids. V lost 3 bases and J lost 8, with 8 bases in between. CDR3 nucleotide sequence: TGTGCCAGTAGTATGGGAGCCGATGAGCAGTTCTTC. Protein product: CASSMGADEQFF.

This CDR3 reads CASSEWDSTTDTQYF. CDR3 in DNA: TGTGCCAGCAGCGAGTGGGACAGCACCACAGATACGCAGTATTTT. The gene calls are TRBV11-2 and TRBJ2-3; 7 positions match TRBD1. Trimming cost V 5 bases and J 2 bases; bases outside gene matches: 7. Germline loops: CDR1 SGHAT, CDR2 FQNNGV. The length of the CDR3 is 15 residues.

The chain is built from TRBV5-8 and TRBJ1-2; 8 nucleotides match TRBD1. Germline loops: CDR1 SGHTS, CDR2 YDEGEE. The CDR3 length is 14 residues. Unmatched junction bases numbered 4, after V lost 3 bases and J lost 3 bases. CDR3: CASSSDRGYYGYTF. For the CDR3, the DNA is TGTGCCAGCAGCTCTGACAGGGGTTACTATGGCTACACCTTC.

This clone was recorded only once. The chain employs TRBV5-4 and TRBJ2-1, with TRBD2 matching 7 bases. Unmatched junction bases numbered 11, after V lost 1 base and J lost 7 bases. Germline CDR1 SGHNT, CDR2 YYREEE (reference sequence). This CDR3 has 16 residues. CDR3 loop: CASSLRRELRGNEQFF. Here the CDR3 DNA reads TGTGCCAGCAGCTTGAGGCGGGAGCTCCGTGGGAATGAGCAGTTCTTC.

The rearrangement joins TRBV30 to TRBJ2-2; possibly TRBD2 for D (5 bases). Looked up from germline, CDR1 is GTSNPN and CDR2 is SVGIG (reference sequence). V lost 4 bases and J 7 bases, leaving 7 bases between the germline ends. This CDR3 is built from 11 residues. CDR3 sequence: CAWNEGGELFF. The CDR3 nucleotides are TGTGCCTGGAATGAGGGCGGGGAGCTGTTTTTT.

The chain uses TRBV5-1 and TRBJ1-1, with 10 bases fitting TRBD1. The CDR3 runs to 18 residues. V shed 4 bases, J shed 0 bases, and the junction held 12 bases outside the gene matches. CDR1 is SGHRS, CDR2 YFSETQ, per germline. CDR3 region: CASSPRDRGGLMNTEAFF. The CDR3 bases are TGCGCCAGCAGCCCACGGGACAGGGGCGGATTGATGAACACTGAAGCTTTCTTT.

This rearrangement joins TRBV6-5 to TRBJ2-7; D remains ambiguous. This CDR3 is built from 11 residues. The germline V gene encodes CDR1 MNHEY and CDR2 SVGAGI. The V end lost 8 bases, the J end lost 2 bases, and 7 bases lay between the germline ends. CDR3 sequence (DNA): TGTGCCAGCGGGCCAACCTACGAGCAGTACTTC. It translates to CASGPTYEQYF.

Only one count was recorded for this clone. The chain joins TRBV7-8 to TRBJ1-4; 7 bases match TRBD1. Looked up from germline, CDR1 is SGHVS and CDR2 is FQNEAQ. With 2 bases clipped from V and 8 bases from J, the junction kept 8 bases outside the gene matches. This CDR3 has 15 residues. CDR3 sequence reads: CASSLPYAGGEKLFF. The CDR3 DNA sequence: TGTGCCAGCAGCTTACCATACGCAGGGGGAGAAAAACTGTTTTTT.

This chain connects TRBV6-1 to TRBJ1-4; 9 bases match TRBD1. Germline V gives CDR1 MNHNS, CDR2 SASEGT. With V trimmed by 8 bases and J by 0 bases, 7 bases remained unmatched. CDR3 length: 16 amino acids. The CDR3 coding sequence is TGTGCCAGCGGTGGGACAGGGAGCGCAACTAATGAAAAACTGTTTTTT. Protein: CASGGTGSATNEKLFF.

This clone has only a few counts. This chain joins TRBV28 and TRBJ1-2; the D gene is possibly TRBD1 (5 bases). Between the trimmed V and J ends, which lost 7 bases and 3 bases, there was a span of 12 bases. This CDR3 contains 13 residues. In germline, CDR1 is MDHEN, CDR2 SYDVKM. CDR3 region: CASTEPRDYGYTF. CDR3 DNA sequence: TGTGCCAGCACGGAGCCCAGGGACTATGGCTACACCTTC.